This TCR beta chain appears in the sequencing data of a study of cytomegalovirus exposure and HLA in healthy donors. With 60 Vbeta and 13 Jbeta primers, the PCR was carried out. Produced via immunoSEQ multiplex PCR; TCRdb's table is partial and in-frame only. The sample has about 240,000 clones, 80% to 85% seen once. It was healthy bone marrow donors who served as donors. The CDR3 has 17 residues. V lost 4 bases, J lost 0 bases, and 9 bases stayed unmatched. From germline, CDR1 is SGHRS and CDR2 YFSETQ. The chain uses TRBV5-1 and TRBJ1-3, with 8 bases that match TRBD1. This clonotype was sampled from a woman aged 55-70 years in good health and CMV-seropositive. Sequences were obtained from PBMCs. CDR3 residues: CASSLNQGAYSGNTIYF. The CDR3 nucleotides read TGCGCCAGCAGCCTTAATCAGGGGGCTTACTCTGGAAACACCATATATTTT.